A selection of T cell receptor beta chains follows, all from one sample in a study of tumor-infiltrating lymphocytes in oesophageal squamous cell carcinoma. MiXCR, run by TCRdb on the PCR reads, gives a single entry per CDR3 protein. The sample has roughly 14,000 distinct CDR3 sequences; approximately 54% are singletons. The sequencing sample was made of esophageal tumor tissue. Receptors originate from a female donor with esophageal squamous cell carcinoma. The CDR3 runs from the conserved cysteine through the conserved F or W. The D gene is left open where the match is weak. Some rows have no size entry. The others give once, few or many, or a class for an expanded clone.

.,many,TRBV11-2,TRBJ1-1,TGTGCCAGCAGCTTAGAGAGTTACAGACGGAACACTGAAGCTTTCTTT,CASSLESYRRNTEAFF
.,.,TRBV7-6,TRBJ2-7,TGTGCCAGCAGCTTAGACGGCCGGAGTGGCGAGCAGTACTTC,CASSLDGRSGEQYF
TRBD2,.,TRBV12-3/TRBV12-4,TRBJ2-1,TGTGCCAGCAGTTTCGGCGGGAGGGCCATCAGCAATGAGCAGTTCTTC,CASSFGGRAISNEQFF
.,few,TRBV7-6,TRBJ2-1,TGTGCCAGCAGCTCCGGAGCGGTCACCTTGGGCAATGAGCAGTTCTTC,CASSSGAVTLGNEQFF
.,.,TRBV27,TRBJ1-5,TGTGCCAGCAGTTTAAGCCGAACTCAGCCCCAGCATTTT,CASSLSRTQPQHF
.,many,TRBV7-9,TRBJ1-2,TGTGCCAGCAGCTCCGGACAGTCTAACTATGGCTACACCTTC,CASSSGQSNYGYTF
.,few,TRBV7-6,TRBJ1-1,TGTGCCAGCAGCTTAACGCCCAACGGCCCTGAAGCTTTCTTT,CASSLTPNGPEAFF
.,.,TRBV7-2,TRBJ2-7,TGTGCCAGCAGTTTAACCCGTACAGGGCGGGAGGAGCAGTACTTC,CASSLTRTGREEQYF
.,few,TRBV7-6,TRBJ2-3,TGTGCCAGCAGCTTTGGAGCCCAGGGCGCAGATACGCAGTATTTT,CASSFGAQGADTQYF
.,.,TRBV5-3,TRBJ2-3,TGTGCCAGCAGCGGAGGGCCCAGGGAACATACGCAGTATTTT,CASSGGPREHTQYF
TRBD1,.,TRBV7-3,TRBJ2-4,TGTGCCAGCAGCTCCGGACAGGGATCCTACGAGCAGTACTTT,CASSSGQGSYEQYF
.,.,TRBV7-4,TRBJ1-2,TGTGCCAGCAGCTTAGTGGGGGACTATGGCTACACCTTC,CASSLVGDYGYTF
.,once,TRBV27,TRBJ2-7,TGTGCCAGCAGTTTAGAATTCGAGCAGTACTTC,CASSLEFEQYF
TRBD2,many,TRBV6-1,TRBJ2-4,TGTGCCAGCAGCCAACACTCTCTAGCGGGAGGGCCGGAAAACATTCAGTACTTC,CASSQHSLAGGPENIQYF
.,.,TRBV11-3,TRBJ2-3,TGTGCCAGCAGCTTAGGGGCAGGGGACACAGATACGCAGTATTTT,CASSLGAGDTDTQYF
.,few,TRBV7-9,TRBJ2-7,TGTGCCAGCAGCCGCCTAGGGCAGCTGACCTACAATGAGCAGTACTTC,CASSRLGQLTYNEQYF
.,many,TRBV25-1,TRBJ1-1,TGTGCCAGCAGTGAACCCCCCCCACACGGATGTGGGACTGAAGCTTTCTTT,CASSEPPPHGCGTEAFF
TRBD2,.,TRBV12-3/TRBV12-4,TRBJ2-5,TGTGCCAGCAGTCAAGGACTAGCGGGAGCACATGAGCAGTACTTC,CASSQGLAGAHEQYF
.,.,TRBV5-1,TRBJ1-2,TGCGCCAGCAGTTCCTGGGGTCTTAGCTACACCTTC,CASSSWGLSYTF
.,.,TRBV6-5,TRBJ2-1,TGTGCCAGCAGCTCGGCTCGCGCCAGCTCCTACAATGAGCAGTTCTTC,CASSSARASSYNEQFF
.,few,TRBV12-3/TRBV12-4,TRBJ2-6,TGTGCCAGCAGTTCGTGGAACTGGCTCTCTGGGGCCAACGTCCTGACTTTC,CASSSWNWLSGANVLTF
TRBD2,few,TRBV7-3,TRBJ2-1,TGTGCCAGCAGCTCTGGAGGGAGCGGGGGAAATGAGCAGTTCTTC,CASSSGGSGGNEQFF
TRBD2,.,TRBV7-2,TRBJ2-5,TGTGCCAGCAGCGCCCGACTAGCGGGGGGGCGAGAGACCCAGTACTTC,CASSARLAGGRETQYF
.,.,TRBV6-8,TRBJ2-1,TGTGCCAGCTCCAATGAGCAGTTCTTC,CASSNEQFF
.,.,TRBV6-1,TRBJ1-5,TGTGCCAGCAGTATAAATCGACGGGACAATCAGCCCCAGCATTTT,CASSINRRDNQPQHF
TRBD2,medium-sized,TRBV6-1,TRBJ2-3,TGTGCCAGCAGCCGAGGGACTAGCTTTCCAGATACGCAGTATTTT,CASSRGTSFPDTQYF
.,once,TRBV7-2,TRBJ1-4,TGTGCCAGCAGCTCCACCCGCTACATATTTGCAACTAATGAAAAACTGTTTTTT,CASSSTRYIFATNEKLFF
.,few,TRBV7-3,TRBJ2-6,TGTGCCAGCAGCTTGGTAGCTGGGGCCAACGTCCTGACTTTC,CASSLVAGANVLTF
.,.,TRBV7-3,TRBJ2-2,TGTGCCAGCAGCTTAAGTCAATGGGACACCGGGGAGCTGTTTTTT,CASSLSQWDTGELFF
.,few,TRBV24-1,TRBJ2-1,TGTGCCACCAGGAAGGGAGCCAGGGATGAGCAGTTCTTC,CATRKGARDEQFF
.,.,TRBV7-4,TRBJ2-3,TGTGCCAGCAGAGATGGGAGCACAGATACGCAGTATTTT,CASRDGSTDTQYF
TRBD2,many,TRBV4-1,TRBJ2-2,TGCGCCAGCAGCCAAGATCAGGGCCGTGCGGGGGCCGGGGAGCTGTTTTTT,CASSQDQGRAGAGELFF
TRBD2,.,TRBV7-4,TRBJ2-6,TGTGCCAGCAGCTTCGGGGGGAGCTCTGGGGCCAACGTCCTGACTTTC,CASSFGGSSGANVLTF
TRBD1,many,TRBV27,TRBJ2-1,TGTGCCAGCAGAGGGACAGCCTACAATGAGCAGTTCTTC,CASRGTAYNEQFF
TRBD2,medium-sized,TRBV7-3,TRBJ2-1,TGTGCCAGCAGCAGCTTTGGGGGGGGTGAGCAGTTCTTC,CASSSFGGGEQFF
TRBD1,.,TRBV11-2,TRBJ1-2,TGTGCCAGCAGCTTAGGTCGGGACAGGGGGCCTAACTATGGCTACACCTTC,CASSLGRDRGPNYGYTF
TRBD2,once,TRBV7-6,TRBJ2-3,TGTGCCAGCAGCTTAAGGGCGGGAGGAACGACCGGGGAGCTGTATTTT,CASSLRAGGTTGELYF
.,.,TRBV6-6,TRBJ2-1,TGTGCCAGCAGTTACAGCCGGGGCAACCACGAGCAGTTCTTC,CASSYSRGNHEQFF
TRBD2,.,TRBV6-1,TRBJ2-7,TGTGCCAGCAGGGGGACTAGCGGTCTCTACGAGCAGTACTTC,CASRGTSGLYEQYF
.,.,TRBV6-8,TRBJ1-5,TGTGCCAGCAGTCGCGACAGATCCAATCAGCCCCAGCATTTT,CASSRDRSNQPQHF
TRBD2,.,TRBV7-6,TRBJ2-2,TGTGCTAGCAGCCCCGGGGGGAGGACCGGGGAGCTGTTTTTT,CASSPGGRTGELFF
TRBD2,.,TRBV6-2/TRBV6-3,TRBJ2-7,TGTGCCAGCAGCACTCCTAGCGGAAGATCCTACAACGAGCAGTACTTC,CASSTPSGRSYNEQYF
.,.,TRBV12-3/TRBV12-4,TRBJ2-5,TGTGCCAGCAGTTTAGGACTTCAAGAGACCCAGTACTTC,CASSLGLQETQYF
TRBD2,.,TRBV7-9,TRBJ2-1,TGTGCTAGCAGCTTAGGCACTAGCGGGGAGCAGTTCTTC,CASSLGTSGEQFF
.,.,TRBV7-2,TRBJ2-7,TGTGCCAGCAGCCCCCAAGCGGCCTCCTACAATGAGCAGTACTTC,CASSPQAASYNEQYF
TRBD1,few,TRBV7-2,TRBJ2-3,TGTGCCAGCAGCTTTAGGACAGGGGGCGCGGATACGCAGTATTTT,CASSFRTGGADTQYF
.,.,TRBV10-3,TRBJ1-4,TGTGCCATCAGTGAGTCGGGGCGTATAAGTGAAAAACTGTTTTTT,CAISESGRISEKLFF
.,once,TRBV7-9,TRBJ2-7,TGTGCCAGCAGCCCTGGGCCCCCCTACGAGCAGTACTTC,CASSPGPPYEQYF
.,.,TRBV10-1,TRBJ2-7,TGCGCCAGCAGTGGGACGTCCTACGAGCAGTACTTC,CASSGTSYEQYF
.,many,TRBV7-9,TRBJ2-5,TGTGCCAGCAGCTTAGGCGTAGGGGGGGGTCGGGAGACCCAGTACTTC,CASSLGVGGGRETQYF
TRBD2,medium-sized,TRBV7-9,TRBJ2-5,TGTGCCAGCAGCTTGGGGGGGGGACTGGAGACCCAGTACTTC,CASSLGGGLETQYF
TRBD1,.,TRBV6-5,TRBJ2-6,TGTGCCAGCAGAGGGGATCATAGGACAGGGCACTCTGGGGCCAACGTCCTGACTTTC,CASRGDHRTGHSGANVLTF
TRBD2,many,TRBV19,TRBJ2-1,TGTGCCAGTAGTGCCCGGACTAGCGGGAGGTCCTACAATGAGCAGTTCTTC,CASSARTSGRSYNEQFF
.,.,TRBV7-8,TRBJ2-7,TGTGCCAGCAGCCCAAGGGGGACGGGTCCGTACGAGCAGTACTTC,CASSPRGTGPYEQYF